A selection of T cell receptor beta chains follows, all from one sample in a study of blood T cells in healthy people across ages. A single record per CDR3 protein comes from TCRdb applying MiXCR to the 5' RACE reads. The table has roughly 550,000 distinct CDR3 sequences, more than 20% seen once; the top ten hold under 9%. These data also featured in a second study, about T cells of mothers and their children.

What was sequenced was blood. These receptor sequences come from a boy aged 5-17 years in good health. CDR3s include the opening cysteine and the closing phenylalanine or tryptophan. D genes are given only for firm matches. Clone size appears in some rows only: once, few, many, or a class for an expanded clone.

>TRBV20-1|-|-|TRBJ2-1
CSALPGDSYNEQFF
TGCAGTGCTTTACCCGGGGACTCGTACAATGAGCAGTTCTTC
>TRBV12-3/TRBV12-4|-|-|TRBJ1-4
CASSKGSEKLFF
TGTGCCAGCAGTAAGGGTAGTGAAAAACTGTTTTTT
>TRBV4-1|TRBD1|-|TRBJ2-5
CASSQDPRPGQKYQETQYF
TGTGCCAGCAGCCAAGACCCGCGACCGGGACAGAAGTACCAAGAGACCCAGTACTTC
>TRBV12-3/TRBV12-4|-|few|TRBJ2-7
CASHGPARGLSSYEQYF
TGTGCCAGTCACGGTCCCGCGAGGGGGTTAAGCTCCTACGAGCAGTACTTC
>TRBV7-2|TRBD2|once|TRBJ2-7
CASSVTGTSGGSTYEQYF
TGTGCCAGCAGCGTTACCGGGACTAGCGGGGGATCCACCTACGAGCAGTACTTC
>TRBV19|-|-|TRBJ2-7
CASSHPRGPNSYEQYF
TGTGCCAGTAGCCACCCGCGGGGGCCGAACTCCTACGAGCAGTACTTC
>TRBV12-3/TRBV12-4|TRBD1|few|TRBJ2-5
CASSPTNRGETQYF
TGTGCCAGCAGCCCAACAAACAGGGGAGAGACCCAGTACTTC
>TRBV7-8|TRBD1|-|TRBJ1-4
CASSPNRGRTVTTNEKLFF
TGTGCCAGCAGCCCAAACAGGGGGCGGACTGTCACAACTAATGAAAAACTGTTTTTT
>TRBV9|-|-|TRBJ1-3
CASSVDGVEKNTIYF
TGTGCCAGCAGCGTAGACGGGGTTGAAAAGAACACCATATATTTT
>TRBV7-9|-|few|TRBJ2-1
CASSSTGGTNEQFF
TGTGCCAGCAGCTCAACCGGTGGGACCAATGAGCAGTTCTTC
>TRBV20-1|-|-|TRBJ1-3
CSATERGNTIYF
TGCAGTGCTACAGAAAGAGGAAACACCATATATTTT
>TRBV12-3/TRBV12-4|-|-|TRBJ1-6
CASSRGRENSPLHF
TGTGCCAGCAGTCGGGGGAGGGAGAATTCACCCCTCCACTTT
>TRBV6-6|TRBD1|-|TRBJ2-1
CASSYGTGVYNEQFF
TGTGCCAGCAGTTACGGGACAGGGGTTTACAATGAGCAGTTCTTC
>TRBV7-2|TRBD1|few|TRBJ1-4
CASSLGAGGILNEKLFF
TGTGCCAGCAGCTTAGGAGCAGGGGGAATCTTAAATGAAAAACTGTTTTTT
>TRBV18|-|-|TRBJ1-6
CASSPTQGTSPLHF
TGTGCCAGCTCACCTACGCAGGGGACTTCACCCCTCCACTTT
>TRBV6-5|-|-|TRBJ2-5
CASRGAAKGRETQYF
TGTGCCAGCAGGGGCGCAGCCAAGGGGCGGGAGACCCAGTACTTC
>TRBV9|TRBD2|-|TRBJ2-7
CASSPHGGASDDEQYF
TGTGCCAGCAGCCCCCACGGGGGGGCGTCTGATGACGAGCAGTACTTC
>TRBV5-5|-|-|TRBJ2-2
CASSLAQGFGELFF
TGTGCCAGCAGCTTGGCCCAAGGCTTCGGGGAGCTGTTTTTT
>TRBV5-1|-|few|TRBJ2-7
CASSSAWFMGSYEQYF
TGCGCCAGCAGCTCCGCTTGGTTTATGGGCTCCTACGAGCAGTACTTC
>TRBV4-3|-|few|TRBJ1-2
CASSQDPAANYGYTF
TGCGCCAGCAGCCAGGATCCCGCAGCTAACTATGGCTACACCTTC
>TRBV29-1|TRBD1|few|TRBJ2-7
CSVEDRDRPNEQYF
TGCAGCGTTGAAGATCGGGACAGGCCCAACGAGCAGTACTTC
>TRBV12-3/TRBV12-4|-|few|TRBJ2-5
CAIRGSGETQYF
TGTGCCATACGGGGTTCGGGAGAGACCCAGTACTTC
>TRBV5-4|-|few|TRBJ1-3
CASSLAGSSGNTIYF
TGTGCCAGCAGCTTGGCAGGTTCCTCTGGAAACACCATATATTTT
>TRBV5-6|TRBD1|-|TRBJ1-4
CASNFTDRTNEKLFF
TGTGCCAGCAACTTCACGGACAGGACTAATGAAAAACTGTTTTTT
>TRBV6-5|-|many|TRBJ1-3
CASSYQSGNTIYF
TGTGCCAGCAGTTACCAGAGTGGAAACACCATATATTTT
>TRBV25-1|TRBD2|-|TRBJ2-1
CASSEYVERGSSYNEQFF
TGTGCCAGCAGTGAATATGTTGAGCGGGGGAGCTCCTACAATGAGCAGTTCTTC
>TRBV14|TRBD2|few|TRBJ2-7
CASSTSGGGHEQYF
TGTGCCAGCAGCACTAGCGGGGGGGGCCACGAGCAGTACTTC
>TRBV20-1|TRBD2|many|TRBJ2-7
CSASASGRAGYEQYF
TGCAGTGCTAGTGCAAGCGGGAGGGCGGGGTACGAGCAGTACTTC
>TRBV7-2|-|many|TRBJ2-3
CASSQSTDTQYF
TGTGCCAGCAGCCAGAGCACAGATACGCAGTATTTT
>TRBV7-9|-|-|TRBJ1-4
CASGKGEKLFF
TGTGCCAGCGGGAAAGGCGAAAAACTGTTTTTT
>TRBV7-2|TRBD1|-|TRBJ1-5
CASSLRAGGRQPQHF
TGTGCCAGCAGCTTAAGGGCAGGGGGCCGCCAGCCCCAGCATTTT
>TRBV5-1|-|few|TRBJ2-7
CASSLHSSYEQYF
TGCGCCAGCAGCTTGCACAGCTCCTACGAGCAGTACTTC
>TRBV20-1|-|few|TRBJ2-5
CSAPTNQETQYF
TGCAGTGCTCCCACCAACCAAGAGACCCAGTACTTC
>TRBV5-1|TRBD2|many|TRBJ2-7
CASTPPPSGSLYEQYF
TGCGCCAGCACGCCACCCCCTAGCGGGAGCTTATACGAGCAGTACTTC
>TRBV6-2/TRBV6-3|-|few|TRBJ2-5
CASSYSAREYQETQYF
TGTGCCAGCAGTTATTCAGCTAGGGAGTACCAAGAGACCCAGTACTTC
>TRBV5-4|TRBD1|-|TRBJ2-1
CASSLVGGTGFNEQFF
TGTGCCAGCAGCTTGGTCGGCGGGACAGGGTTCAATGAGCAGTTCTTC
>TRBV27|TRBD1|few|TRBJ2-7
CASSPTGGTRYEQYF
TGTGCCAGCAGTCCAACAGGGGGCACGAGGTACGAGCAGTACTTC
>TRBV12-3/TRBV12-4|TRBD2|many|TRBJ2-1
CASRGTSRSYNEQFF
TGTGCCAGCAGGGGGACTAGCAGGTCCTACAATGAGCAGTTCTTC
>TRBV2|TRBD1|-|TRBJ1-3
CASSEPGTAF
TGTGCCAGCAGTGAGCCCGGGACAGCTTTT